The 2 T cell receptor beta chains given below trace back to one sample, sequenced in a study of T cell responses to AZD1222 COVID-19 vaccine. Here immunoSEQ multiplex PCR was the method, and the copy in TCRdb shows in-frame clones only, minus some. The sample contains about 180,000 clones, about 93% of which appear only once. Sequences were derived from peripheral blood, sampled 28 days after the second dose of the MenACWY control vaccine. The receptor set was obtained from an adult who received the MenACWY meningococcal vaccine as a control.

This chain uses TRBV12-5 with TRBJ1-1; the match to TRBD1 covers 10 bases. V gave up 5 bases and J gave up 1 base; unmatched junction bases: 4. Germline V gives CDR1 LGHNT, CDR2 FRNRAP. The CDR3 has 15 residues. CDR3 sequence: CASGPGTGANTEAFF. In nucleotides, the CDR3 is TGTGCTAGTGGTCCCGGGACAGGGGCGAACACTGAAGCTTTCTTT.

The V gene is TRBV28, the J gene TRBJ1-1; a possible D gene is TRBD1 (6 bases). This CDR3 is 17 amino acids long. V was clipped by 3 bases and J by 4 bases, with 21 bases between them. CDR1 is MDHEN, CDR2 SYDVKM, per germline. The CDR3 loop is CASSLIVTAGVPTEAFF. The CDR3 region has the DNA TGTGCCAGCAGTTTGATTGTGACCGCAGGGGTTCCCACTGAAGCTTTCTTT.